This TCR beta chain is drawn from a study of graft-versus-host responses after intestinal transplantation. About the research overall: Each patient got anti-thymocyte globulin induction, then tacrolimus and steroids for three to four years. Study-wide results and limits: Early post-transplant HvG declines showed an association with peak circulating GvH clone levels. Individuals who had graft-donor T cell macrochimerism had allografts that showed high graft-versus-host to host-versus-graft clonal ratios. The recipient marrow held GvH clones, and some of them showed up first in ileum or blood.

This table comes from immunoSEQ multiplex PCR, and its TCRdb copy is limited to in-frame clones, with some not included. The profile covers about 98,000 clones, with 86% appearing a single time and 1.4% to 1.5% taken by the ten largest. In germline, CDR1 is MNHEY, CDR2 SMNVEV (reference sequence). This CDR3 has 16 residues. Deletions cut 0 bases from V and 1 base from J, with 12 bases between. On this clone itself: What it binds is not known.

This sequence originates from a human patient who received an intestinal transplant, so some T cells may come from the graft donor. The sequencing here drew on PBMCs, taken 255 days after intestinal transplant. The V call is TRBV27, the J call TRBJ1-1; D possibly corresponds to TRBD1 (5 bases). The CDR3 coding sequence is TGTGCCAGCAGTTTATCGGATTGGGGGAGGAACACTGAAGCTTTCTTT. This translates into CASSLSDWGRNTEAFF.